These T cell receptor beta chains were read from a single sample in a study of T cells in Graves' hyperthyroidism and ophthalmopathy. TCRdb fed the multiplex PCR reads into MiXCR, producing one record per CDR3 protein. The sample contains hundreds of thousands of distinct CDR3 sequences, less than 20% of which appear only once. Material: blood. These receptors originate from a middle-aged man with Graves' ophthalmopathy. Both conserved end residues are part of each CDR3. The order of the fields is D gene, V gene, J gene, clone size, CDR3 protein, CDR3 DNA. The D gene is left open where the match is weak. Only part of the rows carry a size: once, few, many, or a class if the clone is expanded.

d_call: TRBD1; v_call: TRBV7-9; j_call: TRBJ1-2; clone_size: many; cdr3_aa: CASSALGQGTRPGYGYTF; cdr3_nt: TGTGCCAGCAGCGCGTTGGGACAGGGGACTCGCCCGGGGTATGGCTACACCTTC
d_call: -; v_call: TRBV28; j_call: TRBJ2-6; clone_size: -; cdr3_aa: CASSCGSSGANVLTF; cdr3_nt: TGTGCCAGCAGCTGTGGTAGCTCTGGGGCCAACGTCCTGACTTTC
d_call: -; v_call: TRBV29-1; j_call: TRBJ2-5; clone_size: few; cdr3_aa: CSVGPVVGETQYF; cdr3_nt: TGCAGCGTTGGCCCTGTGGTAGGGGAGACCCAGTACTTC
d_call: -; v_call: TRBV7-2; j_call: TRBJ1-6; clone_size: -; cdr3_aa: CASSRTERTRQVGNSPLHF; cdr3_nt: TGTGCCAGCAGCCGCACAGAACGGACACGCCAGGTTGGGAATTCACCCCTCCACTTT
d_call: -; v_call: TRBV30; j_call: TRBJ2-2; clone_size: -; cdr3_aa: CAWNKRGALNTGELFF; cdr3_nt: TGTGCCTGGAATAAGAGGGGGGCTCTGAACACCGGGGAGCTGTTTTTT
d_call: -; v_call: TRBV5-1; j_call: TRBJ2-7; clone_size: few; cdr3_aa: CASSASWGSSYEQYF; cdr3_nt: TGCGCCAGCAGCGCGTCGTGGGGGAGCTCCTACGAGCAGTACTTC
d_call: TRBD1; v_call: TRBV7-6; j_call: TRBJ2-7; clone_size: many; cdr3_aa: CASSLTGQGYEQYF; cdr3_nt: TGTGCCAGCAGCTTAACGGGACAGGGCTACGAGCAGTACTTC
d_call: -; v_call: TRBV6-2/TRBV6-3; j_call: TRBJ2-1; clone_size: many; cdr3_aa: CASSYGGFSRPLHNEQFF; cdr3_nt: TGTGCCAGCAGTTACGGCGGGTTCTCCCGCCCGCTACACAATGAGCAGTTCTTC
d_call: TRBD2; v_call: TRBV18; j_call: TRBJ2-1; clone_size: -; cdr3_aa: CASSPGRAGRNEQFF; cdr3_nt: TGTGCCAGCTCTCCAGGGAGAGCGGGGAGGAATGAGCAGTTCTTC
d_call: -; v_call: TRBV24-1; j_call: TRBJ2-3; clone_size: many; cdr3_aa: CATSYSPGGSSTDTQYF; cdr3_nt: TGTGCCACCAGTTATTCACCCGGCGGTTCTAGCACAGATACGCAGTATTTT
d_call: TRBD1; v_call: TRBV6-1; j_call: TRBJ2-1; clone_size: few; cdr3_aa: CASIPDRAYNEQFF; cdr3_nt: TGTGCCAGCATTCCGGACAGGGCATACAATGAGCAGTTCTTC
d_call: -; v_call: TRBV7-9; j_call: TRBJ1-1; clone_size: -; cdr3_aa: CASSLDWGSESTEAFF; cdr3_nt: TGTGCCAGCAGCTTAGATTGGGGATCCGAAAGCACTGAAGCTTTCTTT
d_call: -; v_call: TRBV7-9; j_call: TRBJ1-2; clone_size: -; cdr3_aa: CASNPISTVADGYTF; cdr3_nt: TGTGCCAGCAACCCTATTTCAACAGTAGCCGATGGCTACACCTTC
d_call: -; v_call: TRBV10-1; j_call: TRBJ1-1; clone_size: few; cdr3_aa: CASISYSATGSAFF; cdr3_nt: TGCGCCAGCATCTCCTACTCGGCTACAGGGTCAGCTTTCTTT
d_call: TRBD1; v_call: TRBV5-5; j_call: TRBJ2-7; clone_size: many; cdr3_aa: CASSPGTGISYEQYF; cdr3_nt: TGTGCCAGCAGCCCAGGGACAGGGATCTCCTACGAGCAGTACTTC
d_call: -; v_call: TRBV20-1; j_call: TRBJ1-2; clone_size: -; cdr3_aa: CRRGYGYTF; cdr3_nt: TGCAGGAGGGGGTACGGCTACACCTTC
d_call: -; v_call: TRBV7-7; j_call: TRBJ2-3; clone_size: -; cdr3_aa: CASSFAESDTQYF; cdr3_nt: TGTGCTAGCAGCTTCGCAGAGTCAGATACGCAGTATTTT
d_call: TRBD1; v_call: TRBV11-3; j_call: TRBJ1-5; clone_size: few; cdr3_aa: CASSPVEDRVLNQPQHF; cdr3_nt: TGTGCCAGCAGCCCCGTTGAGGACAGGGTCTTAAATCAGCCCCAGCATTTT
d_call: TRBD1; v_call: TRBV19; j_call: TRBJ2-1; clone_size: -; cdr3_aa: CASRGNDRLNEQFF; cdr3_nt: TGTGCCAGCAGGGGGAACGACAGGTTGAATGAGCAGTTCTTC
d_call: -; v_call: TRBV18; j_call: TRBJ2-5; clone_size: -; cdr3_aa: CASSPEGLAQETQYF; cdr3_nt: TGTGCCAGCTCACCGGAGGGGCTAGCCCAAGAGACCCAGTACTTC
d_call: -; v_call: TRBV2; j_call: TRBJ2-7; clone_size: -; cdr3_aa: CASSEQGGTSYEQYF; cdr3_nt: TGTGCCAGCAGTGAGCAGGGTGGGACTTCCTACGAGCAGTACTTC
d_call: TRBD1; v_call: TRBV18; j_call: TRBJ1-2; clone_size: many; cdr3_aa: CASSPGQEYGYTF; cdr3_nt: TGTGCCAGCTCACCAGGACAGGAGTATGGCTACACCTTC